This entry features one T cell receptor beta chain sequence. Its target is unknown. The data are from a study of persistence of HIV-infected CD4 T cells. Lysates of CMV-infected fibroblasts at 9 to 10 ug/mL stimulated these cells. Sorted nonresponding memory CD4+ T cells were CD40L-negative, CD69-negative, CD45RO-high. This was the immunoSEQ version 4 assay in survey mode. The protocol was immunoSEQ multiplex PCR, while the TCRdb copy is restricted to in-frame clones and leaves out a portion. This table holds tens of thousands of clones, about 81% found once. V was shortened by 1 base and J by 0 bases, with 6 bases between the two germline ends. The CDR3 contains 14 residues. Germline CDR1 MGHRA, CDR2 YSYEKL.

This sample comprised CD4+ T cells sorted from PBMCs after approximately 18-hour stimulation, obtained from a patient who received antiretroviral therapy. This clonotype originated in an adult woman with HIV who was CMV-seropositive. This rearrangement joins TRBV4-1 to TRBJ1-1; D is uncertain. Here the CDR3 DNA reads TGCGCCAGCAGCCAAGGTGAAGTGAACACTGAAGCTTTCTTT. Its translation: CASSQGEVNTEAFF.